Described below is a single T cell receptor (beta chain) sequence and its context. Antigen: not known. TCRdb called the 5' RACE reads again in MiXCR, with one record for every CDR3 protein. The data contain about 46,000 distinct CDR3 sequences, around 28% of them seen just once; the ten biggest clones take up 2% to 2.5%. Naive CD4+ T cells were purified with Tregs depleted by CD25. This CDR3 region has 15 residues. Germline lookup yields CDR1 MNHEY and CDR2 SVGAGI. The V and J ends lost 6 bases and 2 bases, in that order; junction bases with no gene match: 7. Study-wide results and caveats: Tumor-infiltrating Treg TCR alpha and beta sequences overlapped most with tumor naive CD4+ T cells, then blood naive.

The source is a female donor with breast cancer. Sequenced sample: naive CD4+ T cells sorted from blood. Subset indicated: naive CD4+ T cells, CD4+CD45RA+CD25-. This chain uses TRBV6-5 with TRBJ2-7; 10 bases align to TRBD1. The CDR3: CASSRGQGKPYEQYF. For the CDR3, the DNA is TGTGCCAGCAGCAGGGGACAGGGGAAACCCTACGAGCAGTACTTC.